This T cell receptor beta chain was recovered during a study of cytomegalovirus exposure and HLA in healthy donors. Findings and caveats of the study: Later analysis demonstrated an association between a missense DCLRE1C variant and TCR beta V- and J-gene trimming. Presence/absence analyses assumed roughly uniform sequencing depth across donors, which may not hold. Reports credit the classifier with highly specific, highly sensitive diagnosis of cytomegalovirus status.

Trimming removed 3 bases at V and 9 bases at J, with 13 bases between. Germline CDR1 SGHDT, CDR2 YYEEEE. This CDR3 has 14 amino acids. The PCR employed 60 Vbeta primers together with 13 Jbeta primers. The repertoire was sequenced with immunoSEQ multiplex PCR; TCRdb's copy has only in-frame clones and lacks some. Of just over 85,000 clones in the sample, about 74% were seen once. Of note for this clone: Its cognate antigen is unknown.

The rearrangement uses TRBV5-6 and TRBJ1-6; a possible D gene is TRBD1 (5 bases). The clonotype comes from a man aged 40-55 years in good health and CMV-seronegative. Material: PBMCs. The CDR3 sequence is CASSSQGGGSPLHF. In DNA form, the CDR3 reads TGTGCCAGCAGCTCCCAGGGAGGAGGTTCACCCCTCCACTTT.